Detailed here is one TCR beta chain. There are 15 residues in the CDR3. V was shortened by 4 bases and J by 0 bases, with 12 bases between the two germline ends. Germline V gene sequence: CDR1 SGHAT, CDR2 FQNNGV. In the study's own analysis: Amplification of reference gene primers provided the estimated nucleated cell counts. Sequencing was performed with immunoSEQ multiplex PCR; in TCRdb, only in-frame clones are kept and a portion is missing. Clone size and the V and J calls come from that table; the DNA yielded D and trimming. This table has roughly 250,000 clones, approximately 90% appearing once. This sample is drawn from a study of blood T cell repertoires in COVID-19. Overall study context: Acute and convalescent COVID-19 samples came from the United States, Italy and Spain.

Sequenced sample: peripheral blood. The origin of this receptor is a middle-aged woman with acute or convalescent COVID-19. The chain joins TRBV11-2 to TRBJ1-1, with D tentatively TRBD1 (6 bases). CDR3 sequence reads: CASSSQGTLNTEAFF. CDR3 in DNA: TGTGCCAGCAGCTCGCAGGGGACCTTGAACACTGAAGCTTTCTTT.